The clone carrying this T cell receptor beta chain was seen ten or more times. Its cognate antigen is unknown. Unique molecular identifiers were linked by the library to individual cDNA molecules. Each CDR3 protein is one row after TCRdb ran MiXCR on the RACE reads. This table has about 120,000 distinct CDR3 sequences, about 13% appearing once. In germline, CDR1 is MDHEN, CDR2 SYDVKM. The CDR3 extends over 15 amino acids. V shed 4 bases, J shed 5 bases, and the junction held 9 bases outside the gene matches. Time point defined: patch test 1, 2 weeks after DPC sensitization. Regarding treatment: therapeutic diphenylcyclopropenone sensitization with weekly scalp DPC. Sample donors consisted of patients with alopecia, aged 18 to 70 years, who were suitable for DPC. The sample originates from a study of human T cells and chemical hapten exposure. General observations from the study: Significantly greater numbers of large CDR3 similarity clusters came from expanded TCRs than from controls.

V and J are TRBV28 and TRBJ2-7; 9 bases are shared with TRBD1. The source was whole blood, collected in connection with sensitization to the hapten diphenylcyclopropenone (DPC). The clonotype comes from a man in his late teens or twenties with alopecia areata. Some clones in this sample may be carry-over from other donors' samples. This CDR3 reads CASSSPGQGSHEQYF. The DNA for the CDR3 is TGTGCCAGCAGTTCCCCTGGACAGGGGTCCCACGAGCAGTACTTC. Together with reference TRBV28 and TRBJ2-7, the CDR3 gives the full variable domain: DVKVTQSSRYLVKRTGEKVFLECVQDMDHENMFWYRQDPGLGLRLIYFSYDVKMKEKGDIPEGYSVSREKKERFSLILESASTNQTSMYLCASSSPGQGSHEQYFGPGTRLTVT.